The 30 T cell receptor beta chains in this list originate from one sample, sequenced in a study of blood T cell repertoires in COVID-19. Data came from immunoSEQ multiplex PCR; TCRdb stores just in-frame clones and leaves some out. The sample holds about 200,000 clones, around 86% seen once. Material: peripheral blood. The receptor set was obtained from a woman in her 70s with COVID-19, enrolled during active disease.

This chain uses TRBV10-3 with TRBJ2-2; 10 bases fit TRBD1. The CDR3 covers 14 residues. Trimming cost V 11 bases and J 6 bases; bases outside gene matches: 9. In germline, CDR1 is ENHRY, CDR2 SYGVKD. The CDR3 sequence is CAPPGTGVAGELFF. In nucleotides, the CDR3 is TGTGCCCCCCCCGGGACAGGGGTGGCCGGGGAGCTGTTTTTT.

The table lists this clone with a few counts. The V call is TRBV6-5, the J call TRBJ1-2; 7 bases match TRBD1. Germline values: CDR1 MNHEY, CDR2 SVGAGI. The CDR3 length is 15 residues. V gave up 6 bases and J gave up 5 bases; unmatched junction bases: 12. The CDR3: CASRGTGDGGYGYTF. The DNA for the CDR3 is TGTGCCAGCAGAGGTACAGGGGACGGAGGGTATGGCTACACCTTC.

This rearrangement joins TRBV2 to TRBJ1-2; D unresolved. CDR3 length: 11 residues. The V gene's germline CDR1 is SNHLY and CDR2 FYNNEI. V was shortened by 6 bases and J by 8 bases, with 10 bases between the two germline ends. CDR3 bases: TGTGCCAGCAGGCGGGATTTAGGCTACACCTTC. The encoded protein is CASRRDLGYTF. Full variable domain (outside the CDR3, taken from reference TRBV2 and TRBJ1-2): EPEVTQTPSHQVTQMGQEVILRCVPISNHLYFYWYRQILGQKVEFLVSFYNNEISEKSEIFDDQFSVERPDGSNFTLKIRSTKLEDSAMYFCASRRDLGYTFGSGTRLTVV.

The rearrangement links TRBV7-3 to TRBJ2-3; D is possibly TRBD1 (6 bases). Per the germline V gene, CDR1 is SGHTA and CDR2 is FQGTGA. CDR3 length: 15 residues. V lost 3 bases to trimming and J lost 4 bases, with 14 bases between them. This chain's CDR3 is CASSFQPGAADTQYF. CDR3 DNA sequence: TGTGCCAGCAGCTTCCAACCAGGGGCAGCAGATACGCAGTATTTT.

In its sample, this clone was seen once. V and J are TRBV19 and TRBJ1-5; 11 bases fit TRBD1. Germline V gene lookup returns CDR1 LNHDA and CDR2 SQIVND (reference sequence). V shed 4 bases and J 6 bases; nucleotides not matched to a gene: 5. The CDR3 is 15 residues long. In DNA form, the CDR3 reads TGTGCCAGTAGTACCCGGGACAGGGGGAGTCAGCCCCAGCATTTT. Its protein product is CASSTRDRGSQPQHF.

This chain connects TRBV5-4 to TRBJ2-3; TRBD2 might be the D (6 bases). This CDR3 is built from 15 residues. Germline CDR1 and CDR2: SGHNT and YYREEE (reference sequence). The V end was cut by 4 bases, the J end by 2 bases, with 14 bases between. DNA for the CDR3: TGTGCCAGCAGCCCCGGAGGGATCCCCACAGATACGCAGTATTTT. Protein sequence: CASSPGGIPTDTQYF.

This chain uses TRBV19 with TRBJ2-1; TRBD2 matches at 7 bases. The CDR3 covers 17 residues. The junction had 11 bases not matched to a gene; V was cut back by 3 bases and J by 3 bases. From germline, CDR1 is LNHDA and CDR2 SQIVND (reference sequence). The CDR3 reads CASSIPPGIAGYNEQFF. The DNA for the CDR3 is TGTGCCAGTAGTATCCCCCCCGGGATAGCGGGCTACAATGAGCAGTTCTTC.

The CDR3: CASSPIPHGQETQYF. The CDR3 region has the DNA TGTGCCAGCTCCCCCATCCCCCACGGGCAAGAGACCCAGTACTTC. The chain employs TRBV18 and TRBJ2-5; D ambiguous. From germline, CDR1 is KGHSH and CDR2 LQKENI. The CDR3 length is 15 residues. With 6 bases removed from V and 2 bases from J, the gap between germline ends came to 16 bases.

The chain carries TRBV19 and TRBJ1-2, with D possibly TRBD1 on 6 matching bases. The CDR3 spans 14 residues. V shed 5 bases and J shed 2 bases, with 12 bases lying between them. The germline CDR1 and CDR2 sequences are LNHDA and SQIVND (reference sequence). CDR3 coding DNA: TGTGCCAGTAGTCGGACCCAGGGGAACTATGGCTACACCTTC. It codes for CASSRTQGNYGYTF.

The chain uses TRBV5-4 and TRBJ1-6; 8 bases are a match to TRBD1. The CDR3 runs 15 residues. Per the germline V gene, CDR1 is SGHNT and CDR2 is YYREEE (reference sequence). V shed 2 bases, J shed 7 bases, and the junction held 5 bases outside the gene matches. The CDR3 DNA is TGTGCCAGCAGCTTCTATAGGACAGGGAATTCACCCCTCCACTTT. It codes for CASSFYRTGNSPLHF.

This chain connects TRBV6-5 to TRBJ1-2, with no clear D. From germline, CDR1 is MNHEY and CDR2 SVGAGI. This CDR3 spans 14 amino acids. V lost 2 bases to trimming and J lost 4 bases, with 11 bases between them. The CDR3 reads CASSYRRGGYGYTF. CDR3 DNA: TGTGCCAGCAGTTACCGTCGGGGTGGCTATGGCTACACCTTC.

The chain combines TRBV5-5 with TRBJ2-2; 9 bases are a match to TRBD1. Germline V gene sequence: CDR1 SGHKS, CDR2 YYEKEE (reference sequence). The CDR3 is 16 amino acids. V was pared by 4 bases and J by 3 bases, with 7 bases of the junction left unmatched. CDR3 sequence: CASSQGTGSDTGELFF. DNA of the CDR3: TGTGCCAGCAGCCAAGGGACAGGGTCCGACACCGGGGAGCTGTTTTTT.

This rearrangement joins TRBV7-9 to TRBJ2-1; 12 bases agree with TRBD2. The germline gives CDR1 SEHNR, CDR2 FQNEAQ (reference sequence). V was pared by 4 bases and J by 8 bases, with 12 bases of the junction left unmatched. The CDR3 totals 17 residues. CDR3 in amino acids: CASSYGLAGMGFDEQFF. The CDR3 nucleotides are TGTGCCAGCAGCTACGGACTAGCGGGAATGGGATTCGATGAGCAGTTCTTC.

J is TRBJ1-2 and V is TRBV7-9; D is unclear. CDR3 size: 14 residues. Germline assignment: CDR1 SEHNR and CDR2 FQNEAQ (reference sequence). The ends were cut back, 1 base at V and 1 base at J, with 7 bases in the middle. CDR3 sequence: CASSLGAFNYGYTF. CDR3 DNA sequence: TGTGCCAGCAGCTTAGGAGCGTTTAACTATGGCTACACCTTC.

This clone showed up just once. This chain connects TRBV15 to TRBJ1-5; 10 nucleotides align to TRBD1. Germline trimming cut 0 bases from V and 2 bases from J; bases unmatched to any gene: 10. This CDR3 is built from 19 residues. The germline CDR1 and CDR2 sequences are LNHNV and YYDKDF (reference sequence). CDR3 DNA: TGTGCCACCAGCAGAGATTTCGCGACAGGGGGCGCGGGCAATCAGCCCCAGCATTTT. Residues: CATSRDFATGGAGNQPQHF.

This chain connects TRBV6-5 to TRBJ2-1; tentative D call: TRBD2 (6 bases). The CDR3 has 16 residues. CDR1 is MNHEY, CDR2 SVGAGI, per germline. Trimming pared 3 bases from V and 0 bases from J, leaving 12 bases between. The CDR3 nucleotides read TGTGCCAGCAGTTATTCCGGGACTCACTCCTACAATGAGCAGTTCTTC. Its translation: CASSYSGTHSYNEQFF.

A remark on this clone: Within the sample, other DNA sequences also encode this same CDR3. V and J are TRBV12-3 or TRBV12-4 and TRBJ1-3, with no clear D. Trimming stripped 3 bases from V and 4 bases from J, with 7 bases between. This CDR3 region has 13 residues. The chain's CDR3 is CASSFSGGNTIYF. Written as DNA, the CDR3 is TGTGCCAGCAGTTTTTCCGGGGGAAACACCATATATTTT.

This clone was seen a single time. The chain combines TRBV5-8 with TRBJ2-7, with D tentatively TRBD1 (5 bases). V gave up 2 bases and J gave up 2 bases, with 14 bases separating them. Germline V gene data show CDR1 as SGHTS and CDR2 as YDEGEE. This CDR3 spans 15 amino acids. The CDR3 nucleotides read TGTGCCAGCAGCTTAACACAGGCGCCTACCTACGAGCAGTACTTC. It specifies CASSLTQAPTYEQYF.

The chain has TRBV7-2 and TRBJ1-5; D may be TRBD1 (6 bases). V was cut by 5 bases and J by 7 bases, with 12 bases left in between. The CDR3 loop spans 13 amino acids. Germline V gene sequence: CDR1 SGHTA, CDR2 FQGNSA. The CDR3 reads CASSIDRNQPQHF. DNA for the CDR3: TGTGCCAGCAGCATAGACAGGAACCAGCCCCAGCATTTT.

The chain has TRBV27 and TRBJ1-4; TRBD1 matches 7 bases. J was trimmed by 3 bases and V by 9 bases; bases with no gene match: 19. CDR3 size: 18 residues. Germline loops: CDR1 MNHEY, CDR2 SMNVEV (reference sequence). The CDR3 protein is CASRVTGTVSFANEKLFF. The CDR3 coding sequence is TGTGCCAGTAGGGTCACCGGGACAGTGTCATTCGCTAATGAAAAACTGTTTTTT.

The CDR3 DNA reads as TGCAGCGTTAAGGGACAGACATCTAGCACAGATACGCAGTATTTT. It codes for CSVKGQTSSTDTQYF. The chain has TRBV29-1 and TRBJ2-3; 7 bases line up with TRBD1. The CDR3 length is 15 residues. The V and J ends lost 5 bases and 0 bases, in that order; junction bases with no gene match: 8. The germline CDR1 and CDR2 sequences are SQVTM and ANQGSEA.

The rearrangement uses TRBV4-3 and TRBJ1-5; D uncertain. V was clipped by 3 bases and J by 7 bases, with 10 bases between them. This CDR3 spans 13 amino acids. CDR1 LGHNA and CDR2 YSLEER come from the germline V gene. CDR3 loop: CASSQGPGQPQHF. The DNA for the CDR3 is TGCGCCAGCAGCCAGGGCCCTGGGCAGCCCCAGCATTTT.

The chain links TRBV30 to TRBJ1-3; D not certain. This CDR3 comprises 15 residues. CDR1 is GTSNPN and CDR2 is SVGIG in the germline V gene (reference sequence). The ends were cut back, 1 base at V and 0 bases at J, with 10 bases in the middle. The CDR3 coding sequence is TGTGCCTGGAGTGGAGGATTCCGCTCTGGAAACACCATATATTTT. Residues: CAWSGGFRSGNTIYF.

The rearrangement joins TRBV5-1 to TRBJ2-3, with 13 bases fitting TRBD2. The germline V gene encodes CDR1 SGHRS and CDR2 YFSETQ. This CDR3 has 16 residues. V shed 4 bases and J 1 base; nucleotides not matched to a gene: 3. The CDR3 sequence: CASSTSGRAGTDTQYF. The CDR3 DNA follows: TGCGCCAGCAGCACTAGCGGGAGGGCCGGCACAGATACGCAGTATTTT.

This chain links TRBV10-3 with TRBJ2-6; 7 bases align to TRBD2. CDR1 is ENHRY, CDR2 SYGVKD, per germline. Unmatched junction bases numbered 10, after V lost 5 bases and J lost 0 bases. The CDR3 runs to 18 residues. CDR3 nucleotides: TGTGCCATCAGTCAATTAGCGGGTGCCTCCTCTGGGGCCAACGTCCTGACTTTC. Encoded protein: CAISQLAGASSGANVLTF.

This clone has only one observation. The J gene is TRBJ2-2, the V gene TRBV6-5, with a possible D match to TRBD2 (5 bases). The ends were cut back, 6 bases at V and 7 bases at J, with 12 bases in the middle. Looked up from germline, CDR1 is MNHEY and CDR2 is SVGAGI. This CDR3 is 13 amino acids long. In DNA form, the CDR3 reads TGTGCCAGCAGGGGAGCTGTAGGCGGGGAGCTGTTTTTT. This gives the protein CASRGAVGGELFF.

The chain recombines TRBV5-6 with TRBJ2-5, with D perhaps matching TRBD1 (5 bases). CDR1 is SGHDT and CDR2 is YYEEEE in the germline V gene. CDR3 size: 14 residues. Trimming stripped 5 bases from V and 5 bases from J, with 16 bases between. The CDR3: CASSIKRAGETQYF. CDR3 DNA: TGTGCCAGCAGTATAAAAAGGGCAGGGGAGACCCAGTACTTC.

V usage is TRBV11-2 and J usage is TRBJ2-7; D is ambiguous. V dropped 7 bases and J dropped 5 bases, with 15 bases sitting between them. The CDR3 covers 13 residues. Germline-derived CDR1 and CDR2 are SGHAT and FQNNGV. The CDR3, as DNA: TGTGCCAGCACTCTCTCGCGATTCGACGAGCAGTACTTC. Amino acids: CASTLSRFDEQYF.

V is TRBV5-1 and J is TRBJ2-5; 10 bases are shared with TRBD2. J was trimmed by 5 bases and V by 3 bases; bases with no gene match: 7. CDR1 is SGHRS and CDR2 is YFSETQ in the germline V gene. The CDR3 length is 15 residues. The CDR3 protein is CASSSGTSERETQYF. The CDR3 nucleotides read TGCGCCAGCAGCTCCGGGACTAGCGAGCGGGAGACCCAGTACTTC.

The chain has TRBV7-2 and TRBJ2-1; tentative D call: TRBD2 (5 bases). V was trimmed by 4 bases and J by 5 bases, leaving 12 bases between them. The CDR3 is 14 amino acids. The germline V gene encodes CDR1 SGHTA and CDR2 FQGNSA. CDR3 coding DNA: TGTGCCAGCAGCTGGGGAGCGGTGAACAATGAGCAGTTCTTC. Its translation: CASSWGAVNNEQFF. Full variable domain (remainder filled in from reference TRBV7-2 and TRBJ2-1): GAGVSQSPSNKVTEKGKDVELRCDPISGHTALYWYRQSLGQGLEFLIYFQGNSAPDKSGLPSDRFSAERTGGSVSTLTIQRTQQEDSAVYLCASSWGAVNNEQFFGPGTRLTVL.